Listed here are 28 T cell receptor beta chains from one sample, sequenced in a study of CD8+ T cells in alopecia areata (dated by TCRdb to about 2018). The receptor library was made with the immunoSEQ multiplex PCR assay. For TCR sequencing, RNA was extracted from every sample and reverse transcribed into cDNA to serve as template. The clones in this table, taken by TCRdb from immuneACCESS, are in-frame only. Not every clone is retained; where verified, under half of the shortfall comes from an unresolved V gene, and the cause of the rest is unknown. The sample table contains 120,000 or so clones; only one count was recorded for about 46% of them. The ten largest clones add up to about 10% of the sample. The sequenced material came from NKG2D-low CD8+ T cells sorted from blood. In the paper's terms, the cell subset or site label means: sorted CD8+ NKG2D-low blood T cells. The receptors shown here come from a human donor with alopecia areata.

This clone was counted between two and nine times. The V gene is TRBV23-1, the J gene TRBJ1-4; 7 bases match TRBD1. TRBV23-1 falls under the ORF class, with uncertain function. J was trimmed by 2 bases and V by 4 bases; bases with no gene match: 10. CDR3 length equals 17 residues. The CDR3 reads CASSRFTTGVTNEKLFF. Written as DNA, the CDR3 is TGCGCCAGCAGTCGCTTTACCACAGGGGTTACTAATGAAAAACTGTTTTTT.

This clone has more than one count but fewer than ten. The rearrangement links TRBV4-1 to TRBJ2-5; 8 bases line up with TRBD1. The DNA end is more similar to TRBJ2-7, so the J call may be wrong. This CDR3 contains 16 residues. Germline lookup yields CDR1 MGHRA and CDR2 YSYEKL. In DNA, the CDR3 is TGCGCCAGCAGCCCCACTCGCACGACAGGGGCCTACGAGCAGTACTTC. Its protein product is CASSPTRTTGAYEQYF.

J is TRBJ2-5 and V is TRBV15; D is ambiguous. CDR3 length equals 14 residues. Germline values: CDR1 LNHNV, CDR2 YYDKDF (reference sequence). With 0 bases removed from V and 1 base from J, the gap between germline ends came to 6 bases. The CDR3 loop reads CATSRESSQETQYF. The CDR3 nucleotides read TGTGCCACCAGCAGAGAGAGCTCCCAAGAGACCCAGTACTTC.

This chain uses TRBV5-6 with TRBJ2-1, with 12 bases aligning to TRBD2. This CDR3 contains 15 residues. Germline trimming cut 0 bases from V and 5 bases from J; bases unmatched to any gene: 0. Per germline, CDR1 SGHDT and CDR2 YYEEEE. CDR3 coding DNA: TGTGCCAGCAGCTTGGGACTAGCGGGGGACAATGAGCAGTTCTTC. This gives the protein CASSLGLAGDNEQFF.

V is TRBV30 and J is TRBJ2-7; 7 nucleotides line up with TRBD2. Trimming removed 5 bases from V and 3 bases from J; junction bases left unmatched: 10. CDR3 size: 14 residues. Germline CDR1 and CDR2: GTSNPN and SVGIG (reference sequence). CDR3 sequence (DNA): TGTGCCTGGGATCCGGGGGAGGGCGTCTACGAGCAGTACTTC. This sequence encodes CAWDPGEGVYEQYF.

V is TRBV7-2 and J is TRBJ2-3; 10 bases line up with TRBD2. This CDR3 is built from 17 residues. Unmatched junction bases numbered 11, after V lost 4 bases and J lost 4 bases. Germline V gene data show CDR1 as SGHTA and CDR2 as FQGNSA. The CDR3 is CASSSVPGLAFADTQYF. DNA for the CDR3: TGTGCCAGCAGCTCCGTCCCGGGACTAGCGTTTGCAGATACGCAGTATTTT.

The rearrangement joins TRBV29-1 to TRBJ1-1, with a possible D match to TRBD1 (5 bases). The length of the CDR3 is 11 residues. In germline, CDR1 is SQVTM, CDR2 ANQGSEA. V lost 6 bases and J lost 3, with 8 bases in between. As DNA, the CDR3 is TGCAGCGTGGGGGTGGACACTGAAGCTTTCTTT. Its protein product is CSVGVDTEAFF.

Here the CDR3 reads CSVCQREGTRETQYF. CDR3 DNA sequence: TGCAGCGTTTGCCAGCGGGAGGGGACGCGAGAGACCCAGTACTTC. This rearrangement joins TRBV29-1 to TRBJ2-5, with 10 bases identical to TRBD2. The CDR3 loop spans 15 amino acids. With 5 bases clipped from V and 4 bases from J, the junction kept 10 bases outside the gene matches. In germline, CDR1 is SQVTM, CDR2 ANQGSEA.

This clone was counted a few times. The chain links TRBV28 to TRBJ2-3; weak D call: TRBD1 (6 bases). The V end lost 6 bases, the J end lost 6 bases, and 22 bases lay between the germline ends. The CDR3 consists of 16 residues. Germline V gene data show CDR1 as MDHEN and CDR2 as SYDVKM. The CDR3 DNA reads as TGTGCCAGCAGACATGTAGTACAGGGCGTTCTGGATACGCAGTATTTT. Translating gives CASRHVVQGVLDTQYF.

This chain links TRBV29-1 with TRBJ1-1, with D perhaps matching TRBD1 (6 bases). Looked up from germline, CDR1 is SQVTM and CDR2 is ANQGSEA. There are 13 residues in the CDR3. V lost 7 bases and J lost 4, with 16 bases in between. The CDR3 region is CSANPTGTTEAFF. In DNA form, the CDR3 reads TGCAGCGCAAATCCGACAGGAACCACTGAAGCTTTCTTT.

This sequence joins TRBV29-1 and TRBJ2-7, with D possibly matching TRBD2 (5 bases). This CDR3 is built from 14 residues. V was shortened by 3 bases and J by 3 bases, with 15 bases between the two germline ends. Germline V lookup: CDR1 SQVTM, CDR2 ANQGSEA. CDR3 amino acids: CSVDPVDSIYEQYF. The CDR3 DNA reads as TGCAGCGTTGACCCTGTGGACTCCATCTACGAGCAGTACTTC.

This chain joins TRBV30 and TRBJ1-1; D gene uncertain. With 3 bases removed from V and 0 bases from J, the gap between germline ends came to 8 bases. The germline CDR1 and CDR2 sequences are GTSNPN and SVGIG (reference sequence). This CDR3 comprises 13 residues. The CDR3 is CAWSEQMNTEAFF. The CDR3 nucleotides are TGTGCCTGGAGCGAACAGATGAACACTGAAGCTTTCTTT.

The CDR3 DNA reads TGCAGCGTTGTGGATTCTGAGGGGAGCTCCTACGAGCAGTACTTC. It is translated as CSVVDSEGSSYEQYF. The V gene is TRBV29-1, the J gene TRBJ2-7, with D tentatively TRBD1 or TRBD2 (5 bases each). CDR3 length equals 15 residues. Per the germline V gene, CDR1 is SQVTM and CDR2 is ANQGSEA. Trimming left V 4 bases short and J 0 bases short, with 16 bases between.

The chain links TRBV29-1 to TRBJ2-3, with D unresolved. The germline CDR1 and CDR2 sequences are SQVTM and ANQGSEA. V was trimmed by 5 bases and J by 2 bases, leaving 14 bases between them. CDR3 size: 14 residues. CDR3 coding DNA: TGCAGCGTTTTTAGTGCCGGCCTCACAGATACGCAGTATTTT. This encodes CSVFSAGLTDTQYF.

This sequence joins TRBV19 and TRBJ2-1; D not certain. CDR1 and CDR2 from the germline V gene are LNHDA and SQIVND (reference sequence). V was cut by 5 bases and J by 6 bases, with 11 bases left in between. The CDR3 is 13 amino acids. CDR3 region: CASSFGATNEQFF. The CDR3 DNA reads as TGTGCCAGTAGTTTCGGAGCGACCAATGAGCAGTTCTTC.

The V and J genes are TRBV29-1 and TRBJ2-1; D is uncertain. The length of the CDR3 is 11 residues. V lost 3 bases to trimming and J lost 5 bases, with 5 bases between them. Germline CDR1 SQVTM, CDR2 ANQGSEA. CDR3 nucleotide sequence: TGCAGCGTTGACTTGGACAATGAGCAGTTCTTC. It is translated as CSVDLDNEQFF.

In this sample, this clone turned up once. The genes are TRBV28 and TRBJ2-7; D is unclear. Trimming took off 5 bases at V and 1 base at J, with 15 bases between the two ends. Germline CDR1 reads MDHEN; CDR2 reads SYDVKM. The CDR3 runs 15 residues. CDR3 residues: CASSPTIGASYEQYF. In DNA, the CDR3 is TGTGCCAGCAGTCCAACTATAGGAGCGTCCTACGAGCAGTACTTC.

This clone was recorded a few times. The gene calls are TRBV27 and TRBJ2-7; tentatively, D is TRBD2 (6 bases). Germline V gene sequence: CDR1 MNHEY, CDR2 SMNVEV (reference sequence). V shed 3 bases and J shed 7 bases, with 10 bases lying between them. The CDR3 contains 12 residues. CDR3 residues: CASSLGGQEQYF. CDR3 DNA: TGTGCCAGCAGTTTGGGAGGTCAAGAGCAGTACTTC.

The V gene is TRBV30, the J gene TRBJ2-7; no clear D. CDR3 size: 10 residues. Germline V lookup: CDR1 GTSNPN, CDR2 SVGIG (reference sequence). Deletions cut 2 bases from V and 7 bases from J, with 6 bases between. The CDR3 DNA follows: TGTGCCTGGAGTTCAGGAGAGCAGTACTTC. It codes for CAWSSGEQYF.

The CDR3 loop reads CASGLVLGTSGVNEQFF. The CDR3 nucleotides read TGTGCTAGTGGTTTGGTACTAGGGACTAGCGGGGTAAATGAGCAGTTCTTC. This chain links TRBV12-5 with TRBJ2-1; TRBD2 matches 13 bases. Trimming removed 0 bases from V and 7 bases from J; junction bases left unmatched: 6. Germline CDR1 and CDR2: LGHNT and FRNRAP. CDR3 length: 17 residues. The full variable domain, in which reference TRBV12-5 and TRBJ2-1 provide the parts outside the CDR3, is DARVTQTPRHKVTEMGQEVTMRCQPILGHNTVFWYRQTMMQGLELLAYFRNRAPLDDSGMPKDRFSAEMPDATLATLKIQPSEPRDSAVYFCASGLVLGTSGVNEQFFGPGTRLTVL.

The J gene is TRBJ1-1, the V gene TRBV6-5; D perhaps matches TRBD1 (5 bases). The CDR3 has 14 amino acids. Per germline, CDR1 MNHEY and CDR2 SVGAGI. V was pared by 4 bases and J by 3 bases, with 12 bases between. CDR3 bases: TGTGCCAGCAGTTTTTCGGGGGGGGACACTGAAGCTTTCTTT. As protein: CASSFSGGDTEAFF.

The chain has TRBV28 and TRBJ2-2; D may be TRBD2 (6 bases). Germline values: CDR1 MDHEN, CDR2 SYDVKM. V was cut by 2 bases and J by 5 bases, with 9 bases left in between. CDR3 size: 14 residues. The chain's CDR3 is CASSLLGGTGELFF. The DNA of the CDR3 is TGTGCCAGCAGTTTACTTGGGGGGACCGGGGAGCTGTTTTTT.

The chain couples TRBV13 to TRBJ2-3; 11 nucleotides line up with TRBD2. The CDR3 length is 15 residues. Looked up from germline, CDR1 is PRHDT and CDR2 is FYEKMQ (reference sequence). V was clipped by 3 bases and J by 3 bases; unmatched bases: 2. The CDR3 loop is CASSLTSGVTDTQYF. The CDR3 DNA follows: TGTGCCAGCAGCTTGACTAGCGGGGTAACAGATACGCAGTATTTT.

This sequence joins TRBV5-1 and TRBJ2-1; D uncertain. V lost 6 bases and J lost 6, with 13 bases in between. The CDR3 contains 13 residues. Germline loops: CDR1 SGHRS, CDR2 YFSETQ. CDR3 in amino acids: CASIDGLSNEQFF. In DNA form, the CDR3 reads TGCGCCAGCATCGATGGGTTATCCAATGAGCAGTTCTTC.

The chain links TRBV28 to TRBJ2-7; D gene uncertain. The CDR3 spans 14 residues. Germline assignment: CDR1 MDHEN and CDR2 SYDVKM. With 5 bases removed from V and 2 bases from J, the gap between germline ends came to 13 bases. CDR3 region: CASSLTMDTYEQYF. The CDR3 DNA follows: TGTGCCAGCAGTCTAACAATGGATACCTACGAGCAGTACTTC. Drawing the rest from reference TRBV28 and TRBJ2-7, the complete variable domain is DVKVTQSSRYLVKRTGEKVFLECVQDMDHENMFWYRQDPGLGLRLIYFSYDVKMKEKGDIPEGYSVSREKKERFSLILESASTNQTSMYLCASSLTMDTYEQYFGPGTRLTVT.

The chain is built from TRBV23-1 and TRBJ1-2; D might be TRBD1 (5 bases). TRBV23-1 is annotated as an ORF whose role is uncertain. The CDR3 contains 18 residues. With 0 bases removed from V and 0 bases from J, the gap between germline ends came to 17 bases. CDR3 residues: CASSQSVSDSPTNYGYTF. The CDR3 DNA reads TGCGCCAGCAGTCAATCGGTGTCCGACAGCCCTACTAACTATGGCTACACCTTC.

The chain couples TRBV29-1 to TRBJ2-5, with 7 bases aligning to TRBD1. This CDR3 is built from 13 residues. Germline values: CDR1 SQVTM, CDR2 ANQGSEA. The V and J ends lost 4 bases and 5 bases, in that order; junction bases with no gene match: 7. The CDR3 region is CSVVADRVETQYF. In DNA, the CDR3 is TGCAGCGTTGTGGCCGACAGGGTGGAGACCCAGTACTTC.

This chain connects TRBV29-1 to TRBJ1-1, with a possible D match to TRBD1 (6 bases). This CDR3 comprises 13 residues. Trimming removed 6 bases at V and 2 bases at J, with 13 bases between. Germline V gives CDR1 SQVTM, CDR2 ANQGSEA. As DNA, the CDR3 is TGCAGCGTCGCTTTGGACAGCAACACTGAAGCTTTCTTT. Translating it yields CSVALDSNTEAFF.